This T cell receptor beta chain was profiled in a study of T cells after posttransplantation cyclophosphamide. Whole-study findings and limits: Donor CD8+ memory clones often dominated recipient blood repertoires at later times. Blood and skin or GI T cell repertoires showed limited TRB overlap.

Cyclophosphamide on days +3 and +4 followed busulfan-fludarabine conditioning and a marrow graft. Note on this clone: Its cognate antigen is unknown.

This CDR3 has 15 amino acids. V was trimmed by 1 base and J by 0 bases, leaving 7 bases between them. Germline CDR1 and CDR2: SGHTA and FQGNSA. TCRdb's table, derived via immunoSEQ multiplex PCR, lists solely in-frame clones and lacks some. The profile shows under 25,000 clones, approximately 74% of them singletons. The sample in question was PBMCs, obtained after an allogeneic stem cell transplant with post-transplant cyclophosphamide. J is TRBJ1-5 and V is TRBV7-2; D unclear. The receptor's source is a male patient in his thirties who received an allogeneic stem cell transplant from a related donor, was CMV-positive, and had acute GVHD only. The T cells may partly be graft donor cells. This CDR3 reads CASSLGGYSNQPQHF. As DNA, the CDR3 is TGTGCCAGCAGCTTAGGAGGGTATAGCAATCAGCCCCAGCATTTT.